The 6 T cell receptor beta chains in this list originate from one sample, sequenced in a study of control samples from healthy donors and cancer patients. Libraries were prepared by immunoSEQ multiplex PCR; TCRdb keeps only in-frame clonotypes and omits some of them. The sample holds about 65,000 clones, about nine tenths seen once. Sequenced material: PBMCs. The receptors were gathered from a woman aged 45-65 years with colorectal cancer.

This chain uses TRBV5-4 with TRBJ1-1; D may be TRBD1 (6 bases). The CDR3 is 13 amino acids. The germline CDR1 and CDR2 sequences are SGHNT and YYREEE (reference sequence). The V end lost 1 base, the J end lost 4 bases, and 8 bases lay between the germline ends. CDR3 DNA sequence: TGTGCCAGCAGCTTGCAGGGGTCCACTGAAGCTTTCTTT. Translating it yields CASSLQGSTEAFF.

This clone was seen only once. The V and J genes are TRBV10-2 and TRBJ1-5; 10 bases line up with TRBD1. This CDR3 region has 13 residues. Germline V gene data show CDR1 as WSHSY and CDR2 as SAAADI. V was clipped by 4 bases and J by 9 bases; unmatched bases: 3. CDR3 DNA sequence: TGCGCCAGCAGTGTGGGACAGGGGACGCCCCAGCATTTT. Protein sequence: CASSVGQGTPQHF.

V and J are TRBV6-1 and TRBJ2-7; 9 positions agree with TRBD1. CDR3 size: 14 residues. Germline V gene data show CDR1 as MNHNS and CDR2 as SASEGT. Losses at the gene ends were 1 base for V and 11 bases for J; bases not matched to a gene: 9. The CDR3 DNA sequence: TGTGCCAGCAGTGAAGGGTTGAATACAGGGGGCGAGTACTTC. Translating gives CASSEGLNTGGEYF.

The chain combines TRBV11-3 with TRBJ2-3, with 8 bases that match TRBD2. The CDR3 has 13 amino acids. CDR1 is SGHNT, CDR2 YENEEA, per germline. V dropped 1 base and J dropped 8; count of bases not matched to a gene: 2. CDR3 sequence: CASSLAGGPTQYF. The DNA of the CDR3 is TGTGCCAGCAGCTTAGCGGGGGGGCCTACGCAGTATTTT.

This clone was seen only once. This chain joins TRBV11-2 and TRBJ2-1, with D unclear. V lost 0 bases and J 0 bases, leaving 3 bases between the germline ends. Germline CDR1 reads SGHAT; CDR2 reads FQNNGV. This CDR3 has 14 residues. In DNA, the CDR3 is TGTGCCAGCAGCTTAGACATCTCCTACAATGAGCAGTTCTTC. Translated: CASSLDISYNEQFF.

The chain is built from TRBV7-3 and TRBJ2-3; no reliable D call. The CDR3 totals 16 residues. V was trimmed by 5 bases and J by 0 bases, leaving 15 bases between them. The V gene's germline CDR1 is SGHTA and CDR2 FQGTGA. The DNA of the CDR3 is TGTGCCAGCAGCCTCACGGAGCCGTTCAGCACAGATACGCAGTATTTT. This sequence encodes CASSLTEPFSTDTQYF.